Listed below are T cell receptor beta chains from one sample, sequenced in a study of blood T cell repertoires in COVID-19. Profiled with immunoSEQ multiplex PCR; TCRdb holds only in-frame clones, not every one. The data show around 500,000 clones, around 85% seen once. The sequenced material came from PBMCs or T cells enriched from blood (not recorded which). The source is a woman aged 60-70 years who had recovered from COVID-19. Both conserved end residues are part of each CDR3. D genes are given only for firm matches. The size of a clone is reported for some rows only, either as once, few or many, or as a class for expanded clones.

CDR3 DNA: TGTGCCAGCAGCTCCACGACGGGTTTTGGTACGCAGTATTTT; CDR3 protein: CASSSTTGFGTQYF; D gene: NA; J gene: TRBJ2-3; clone size: NA; V gene: TRBV7-2
CDR3 DNA: TGTGCCAGCAGCTTAGCGGGGCAGGGATACAATGAGCAGTTCTTC; CDR3 protein: CASSLAGQGYNEQFF; D gene: TRBD2; J gene: TRBJ2-1; clone size: NA; V gene: TRBV5-4
CDR3 DNA: TGTGCCAGCAGCTTAGAAGGGGGAGGGCGGGTTGAAGCTTTCTTT; CDR3 protein: CASSLEGGGRVEAFF; D gene: NA; J gene: TRBJ1-1; clone size: NA; V gene: TRBV11-3
CDR3 DNA: TGTGCCAGCAGCTTAGGGACGGGGGGCCCTACCTACGAGCAGTACTTC; CDR3 protein: CASSLGTGGPTYEQYF; D gene: NA; J gene: TRBJ2-7; clone size: once; V gene: TRBV7-9
CDR3 DNA: TGTGCCAGTAGCAGGGGGCCAGGTGATACGCAGTATTTT; CDR3 protein: CASSRGPGDTQYF; D gene: TRBD1; J gene: TRBJ2-3; clone size: NA; V gene: TRBV19
CDR3 DNA: TGTGCCAGCAGCTTATGGCGGGGTAGCACAGATACGCAGTATTTT; CDR3 protein: CASSLWRGSTDTQYF; D gene: NA; J gene: TRBJ2-3; clone size: NA; V gene: TRBV7-6
CDR3 DNA: TGCGCCAGCAGTGAGTCTCGACAGATGAACACTGAAGCTTTCTTT; CDR3 protein: CASSESRQMNTEAFF; D gene: NA; J gene: TRBJ1-1; clone size: NA; V gene: TRBV10-1
CDR3 DNA: TGTGCCAGCAGTTGGGGGCAGTTCGAGCAGTACTTC; CDR3 protein: CASSWGQFEQYF; D gene: NA; J gene: TRBJ2-7; clone size: NA; V gene: TRBV6-6
CDR3 DNA: TGCGCCAGCAGCCTGTCCGGGACAGTAAGCACAGATACGCAGTATTTT; CDR3 protein: CASSLSGTVSTDTQYF; D gene: TRBD1; J gene: TRBJ2-3; clone size: NA; V gene: TRBV4-1
CDR3 DNA: TGTGCCAGCAGCTTACACAGTAGCGGGGGGGCGGAGACCCAGTACTTC; CDR3 protein: CASSLHSSGGAETQYF; D gene: TRBD2; J gene: TRBJ2-5; clone size: NA; V gene: TRBV7-2
CDR3 DNA: TGTGCCAGCAGTTTCTCCGGGACAGGTTGGGGCACAGATACGCAGTATTTT; CDR3 protein: CASSFSGTGWGTDTQYF; D gene: TRBD1; J gene: TRBJ2-3; clone size: NA; V gene: TRBV28
CDR3 DNA: TGTGCCAGCAGTTTATCGTGGGACTCCAACACTGAAGCTTTCTTT; CDR3 protein: CASSLSWDSNTEAFF; D gene: NA; J gene: TRBJ1-1; clone size: NA; V gene: TRBV27
CDR3 DNA: TGTGCCAGCAGCGCCCCATCCGGGGGGACACCAACTAACTATGGCTACACCTTC; CDR3 protein: CASSAPSGGTPTNYGYTF; D gene: NA; J gene: TRBJ1-2; clone size: once; V gene: TRBV9
CDR3 DNA: TGTGCCAGTAGTGTCATGGCAACAGGGAACAATGAGCAGTTCTTC; CDR3 protein: CASSVMATGNNEQFF; D gene: NA; J gene: TRBJ2-1; clone size: NA; V gene: TRBV19
CDR3 DNA: TGTGCCATCAGCCGACAGGGGGCTAATTCACCCCTCCACTTT; CDR3 protein: CAISRQGANSPLHF; D gene: TRBD1; J gene: TRBJ1-6; clone size: NA; V gene: TRBV10-3
CDR3 DNA: TGTGCCAGTAGTATCACAGAAATCTATGGCTACACCTTC; CDR3 protein: CASSITEIYGYTF; D gene: NA; J gene: TRBJ1-2; clone size: NA; V gene: TRBV19
CDR3 DNA: TGTGCTAGTGGTTTGCCCCCTGGAGCGTCTGGAAACACCATATATTTT; CDR3 protein: CASGLPPGASGNTIYF; D gene: NA; J gene: TRBJ1-3; clone size: NA; V gene: TRBV12-5
CDR3 DNA: TGCGCCAGCAGCCAAGATCCAGGCCAGGATCGCAATCAGCCCCAGCATTTT; CDR3 protein: CASSQDPGQDRNQPQHF; D gene: NA; J gene: TRBJ1-5; clone size: few; V gene: TRBV4-1
CDR3 DNA: TGTGCCAGCAGCTCCGTCTTCGGGACTAATGAAAAACTGTTTTTT; CDR3 protein: CASSSVFGTNEKLFF; D gene: NA; J gene: TRBJ1-4; clone size: few; V gene: TRBV7-9
CDR3 DNA: TGTGCCAGCGCGTCTAGAGAGGGCAATCAGCCCCAGCATTTT; CDR3 protein: CASASREGNQPQHF; D gene: NA; J gene: TRBJ1-5; clone size: NA; V gene: TRBV2
CDR3 DNA: TGTGCCAGCAGCTCACGTCTACTAGGTTCCGAGCAGTACTTC; CDR3 protein: CASSSRLLGSEQYF; D gene: NA; J gene: TRBJ2-7; clone size: NA; V gene: TRBV13
CDR3 DNA: TGTGCCAGCAGTCTACGACTCTATGGCTACACCTTC; CDR3 protein: CASSLRLYGYTF; D gene: NA; J gene: TRBJ1-2; clone size: once; V gene: TRBV28
CDR3 DNA: TGTGCCAGCAGCGCGACAGCGAACACTGAAGCTTTCTTT; CDR3 protein: CASSATANTEAFF; D gene: NA; J gene: TRBJ1-1; clone size: NA; V gene: TRBV5-4
CDR3 DNA: TGTGCCAGCAGTTCGTCGCCGGGACAGCCTTTAGGCTACACCTTC; CDR3 protein: CASSSSPGQPLGYTF; D gene: TRBD1; J gene: TRBJ1-2; clone size: NA; V gene: TRBV6-5
CDR3 DNA: TGTGCCAGCAGTCCCCTAGTACCAACTAATGAAAAACTGTTTTTT; CDR3 protein: CASSPLVPTNEKLFF; D gene: NA; J gene: TRBJ1-4; clone size: NA; V gene: TRBV27
CDR3 DNA: TGTGCCAGCAGCCCACGGACAGGGGTTAATGAAAAACTGTTTTTT; CDR3 protein: CASSPRTGVNEKLFF; D gene: TRBD1; J gene: TRBJ1-4; clone size: NA; V gene: TRBV7-8
CDR3 DNA: TGTGCCAGCAACGGCGGGGATACCTATGGCTACACCTTC; CDR3 protein: CASNGGDTYGYTF; D gene: NA; J gene: TRBJ1-2; clone size: NA; V gene: TRBV5-5
CDR3 DNA: TGTGCCAGCTCACCACCTTGGGCGGGGGCGGACACTGAAGCTTTCTTT; CDR3 protein: CASSPPWAGADTEAFF; D gene: NA; J gene: TRBJ1-1; clone size: NA; V gene: TRBV18
CDR3 DNA: TGTGCCAGCAGCAAGGGACAGGGCGGGTTTCAGCCCCAGCATTTT; CDR3 protein: CASSKGQGGFQPQHF; D gene: TRBD1; J gene: TRBJ1-5; clone size: few; V gene: TRBV7-8
CDR3 DNA: TGTGCCAGCAGCGGCCACAGGGGGCCGGCCGATTATGGCTACACCTTC; CDR3 protein: CASSGHRGPADYGYTF; D gene: TRBD1; J gene: TRBJ1-2; clone size: NA; V gene: TRBV5-4
CDR3 DNA: TGTGCCAGCTCACAGGACAGCTACACTGAAGCTTTCTTT; CDR3 protein: CASSQDSYTEAFF; D gene: NA; J gene: TRBJ1-1; clone size: NA; V gene: TRBV18
CDR3 DNA: TGTGCCAGCAGTTCGACAGGCTCCTATAATTCACCCCTCCACTTT; CDR3 protein: CASSSTGSYNSPLHF; D gene: NA; J gene: TRBJ1-6; clone size: once; V gene: TRBV2
CDR3 DNA: TGTGCCACCCTAAGAGGGGGTTCCTCCGGAAGTTCACCCCTCCACTTT; CDR3 protein: CATLRGGSSGSSPLHF; D gene: NA; J gene: TRBJ1-6; clone size: NA; V gene: TRBV28
CDR3 DNA: TGTGCCAGCACCAGGACACGGGATTCACCCCTCCACTTT; CDR3 protein: CASTRTRDSPLHF; D gene: NA; J gene: TRBJ1-6; clone size: NA; V gene: TRBV2
CDR3 DNA: TGTGCCACCAGTGATTCCCGATTACAGGGGGCGGATGAGCAGTTCTTC; CDR3 protein: CATSDSRLQGADEQFF; D gene: TRBD1; J gene: TRBJ2-1; clone size: NA; V gene: TRBV24-1
CDR3 DNA: TGTGCCAGCAGCCCAATCGGGGCCGGGGAGCTGTTTTTT; CDR3 protein: CASSPIGAGELFF; D gene: NA; J gene: TRBJ2-2; clone size: NA; V gene: TRBV6-5
CDR3 DNA: TGTGCCAGCAGCCAAGATAGGCGGGTGGATACGCAGTATTTT; CDR3 protein: CASSQDRRVDTQYF; D gene: NA; J gene: TRBJ2-3; clone size: NA; V gene: TRBV3-1/TRBV3-2
CDR3 DNA: TGTGCCAGCAGTTACGGGGGAGAAAAACTCTCTGGAAACACCATATATTTT; CDR3 protein: CASSYGGEKLSGNTIYF; D gene: NA; J gene: TRBJ1-3; clone size: NA; V gene: TRBV27
CDR3 DNA: TGTGCCAGCAGCGCGGGACAGAGACAGAATTTTCCCCTCCACTTT; CDR3 protein: CASSAGQRQNFPLHF; D gene: TRBD1; J gene: TRBJ1-6; clone size: once; V gene: TRBV11-3
CDR3 DNA: TGTGCCAGCACCCGACACGGGGATCAGCCCCAGCATTTT; CDR3 protein: CASTRHGDQPQHF; D gene: NA; J gene: TRBJ1-5; clone size: few; V gene: TRBV2
CDR3 DNA: TGTGCCAGCCTGGACAGGGCCCGTGAAAAACTGTTTTTT; CDR3 protein: CASLDRAREKLFF; D gene: TRBD1; J gene: TRBJ1-4; clone size: NA; V gene: TRBV25-1
CDR3 DNA: TGTGCCAGCAGCTTACGACAGAGTAATTCACCCCTCCACTTT; CDR3 protein: CASSLRQSNSPLHF; D gene: NA; J gene: TRBJ1-6; clone size: NA; V gene: TRBV7-2
CDR3 DNA: TGTGCCACCGATCAGGGTGAAGTAAACATTCAGTACTTC; CDR3 protein: CATDQGEVNIQYF; D gene: NA; J gene: TRBJ2-4; clone size: NA; V gene: TRBV24-1
CDR3 DNA: TGTGCCAGCAGTTCCCGGACAGCCACTGAAGCTTTCTTT; CDR3 protein: CASSSRTATEAFF; D gene: NA; J gene: TRBJ1-1; clone size: NA; V gene: TRBV27
CDR3 DNA: TGTGCCATCAGTGTTTCGAGGCGGGGCGGGAACACCGGGGAGCTGTTTTTT; CDR3 protein: CAISVSRRGGNTGELFF; D gene: NA; J gene: TRBJ2-2; clone size: once; V gene: TRBV10-3
CDR3 DNA: TGCGCCAGCAGCTCACAGGCGAGCTCCTACGAGCAGTACTTC; CDR3 protein: CASSSQASSYEQYF; D gene: NA; J gene: TRBJ2-7; clone size: NA; V gene: TRBV5-1
CDR3 DNA: TGTGCCAGCAGTGTAACCGGGACAGGGAGGGAAGATACGCAGTATTTT; CDR3 protein: CASSVTGTGREDTQYF; D gene: TRBD1; J gene: TRBJ2-3; clone size: NA; V gene: TRBV9
CDR3 DNA: TGCGCCAGCAGCCGGACTAGCGGGGAGGTGACCGGGGAGCTGTTTTTT; CDR3 protein: CASSRTSGEVTGELFF; D gene: TRBD2; J gene: TRBJ2-2; clone size: NA; V gene: TRBV5-1
CDR3 DNA: TGTGCCAGTAGTATAGAGGACAGTTTGCAGCCCCAGCATTTT; CDR3 protein: CASSIEDSLQPQHF; D gene: NA; J gene: TRBJ1-5; clone size: NA; V gene: TRBV19
CDR3 DNA: TGTGCCAGCAGCCCAAGACAGGGTGTGAACACTGAAGCTTTCTTT; CDR3 protein: CASSPRQGVNTEAFF; D gene: NA; J gene: TRBJ1-1; clone size: NA; V gene: TRBV21-1
CDR3 DNA: TGCGCCAGCAAGGACGGGAGACTAGCGGGCACCGGGGAGCTGTTTTTT; CDR3 protein: CASKDGRLAGTGELFF; D gene: TRBD2; J gene: TRBJ2-2; clone size: NA; V gene: TRBV5-1
CDR3 DNA: TGTGCCTCCAGAGGGGGGGGCGTTAGCAATCAGCCCCAGCATTTT; CDR3 protein: CASRGGGVSNQPQHF; D gene: NA; J gene: TRBJ1-5; clone size: NA; V gene: TRBV6-6
CDR3 DNA: TGTGCCAGCAGTTACTCGATGGGCTCCCTCTATGGCTACACCTTC; CDR3 protein: CASSYSMGSLYGYTF; D gene: NA; J gene: TRBJ1-2; clone size: NA; V gene: TRBV6-5
CDR3 DNA: TGCGCCAGCAGACCAACCGCTACGGGGAGGTATGAAGCTTTCTTT; CDR3 protein: CASRPTATGRYEAFF; D gene: NA; J gene: TRBJ1-1; clone size: NA; V gene: TRBV10-2
CDR3 DNA: TGTGCCACCAGGACTAGCGTCACCGGGGAGCTGTTTTTT; CDR3 protein: CATRTSVTGELFF; D gene: TRBD2; J gene: TRBJ2-2; clone size: NA; V gene: TRBV28